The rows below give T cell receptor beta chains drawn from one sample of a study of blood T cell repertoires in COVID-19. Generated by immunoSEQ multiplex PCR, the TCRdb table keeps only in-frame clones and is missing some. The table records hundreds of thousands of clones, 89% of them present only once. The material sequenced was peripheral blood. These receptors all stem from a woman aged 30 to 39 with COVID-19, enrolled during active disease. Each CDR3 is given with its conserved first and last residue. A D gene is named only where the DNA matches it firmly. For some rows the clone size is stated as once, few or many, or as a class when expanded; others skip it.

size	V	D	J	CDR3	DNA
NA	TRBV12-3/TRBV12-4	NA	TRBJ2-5	CASSFWRETQYF	TGTGCCAGCAGTTTCTGGAGGGAGACCCAGTACTTC
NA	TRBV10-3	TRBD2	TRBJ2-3	CAISELAGMTDTQYF	TGTGCCATCAGTGAGCTAGCGGGAATGACAGATACGCAGTATTTT
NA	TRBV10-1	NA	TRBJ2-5	CASSDGWETQYF	TGCGCCAGCAGTGACGGTTGGGAGACCCAGTACTTC
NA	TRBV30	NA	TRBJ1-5	CAWSGGRVNQPQHF	TGTGCCTGGAGTGGAGGCAGGGTAAATCAGCCCCAGCATTTT
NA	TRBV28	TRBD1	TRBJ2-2	CASSSWTGLSGELFF	TGTGCCAGCAGTTCCTGGACAGGGTTAAGCGGGGAGCTGTTTTTT
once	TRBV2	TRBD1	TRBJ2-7	CATQTGVGEQYF	TGTGCCACTCAAACAGGGGTGGGCGAGCAGTACTTC
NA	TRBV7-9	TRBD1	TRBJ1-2	CASSSSTGPNPYGYTF	TGTGCCAGCAGCTCCTCGACAGGGCCCAACCCCTATGGCTACACCTTC
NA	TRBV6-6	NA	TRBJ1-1	CASTAVTGAEAFF	TGTGCCAGCACTGCTGTAACCGGAGCGGAAGCTTTCTTT
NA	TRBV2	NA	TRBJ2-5	CASSVETAVGETQYF	TGTGCCAGCAGTGTTGAGACCGCGGTCGGTGAGACCCAGTACTTC
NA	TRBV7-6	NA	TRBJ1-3	CASSLASNSGNTIYF	TGTGCCAGCAGCTTAGCGAGTAACTCTGGAAACACCATATATTTT
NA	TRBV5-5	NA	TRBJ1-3	CASSLGAFGNTIYF	TGTGCCAGCAGCTTGGGTGCGTTCGGAAACACCATATATTTT
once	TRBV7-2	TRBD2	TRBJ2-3	CASSKDYPTGGTDTQYF	TGTGCCAGCAGCAAAGACTACCCGACCGGGGGGACAGATACGCAGTATTTT
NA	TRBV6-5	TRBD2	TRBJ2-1	CASSQTSGEQFF	TGTGCCAGCAGCCAGACTAGCGGGGAGCAGTTCTTC
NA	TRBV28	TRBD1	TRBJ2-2	CASSMTPRWDRNTGELFF	TGTGCCAGCAGTATGACTCCGAGGTGGGACAGAAACACCGGGGAGCTGTTTTTT
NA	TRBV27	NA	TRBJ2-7	CASSPIRIWTVEKYF	TGTGCCAGCAGTCCGATCCGGATTTGGACAGTCGAGAAGTACTTC
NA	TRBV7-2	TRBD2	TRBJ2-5	CASSLTAAGGRETQYF	TGTGCCAGCAGCTTGACGGCCGCGGGAGGCCGAGAGACCCAGTACTTC
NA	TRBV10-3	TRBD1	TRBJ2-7	CATGQVSEQYF	TGTGCCACGGGACAGGTTAGCGAGCAGTACTTC
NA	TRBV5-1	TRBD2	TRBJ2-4	CASSPRASGDKNIQYF	TGCGCCAGCAGCCCCCGGGCTAGCGGGGACAAAAACATTCAGTACTTC
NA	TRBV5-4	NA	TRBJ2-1	CASSLFGSYNEQFF	TGTGCCAGCAGCTTGTTCGGGTCCTACAATGAGCAGTTCTTC
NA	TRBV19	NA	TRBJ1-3	CASRVSPRNTIYF	TGTGCCAGTAGAGTATCCCCTCGGAACACCATATATTTT
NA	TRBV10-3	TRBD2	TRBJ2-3	CAITPGLAGGDTQYF	TGTGCCATCACCCCGGGACTAGCGGGAGGTGATACGCAGTATTTT
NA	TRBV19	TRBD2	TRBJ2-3	CASSIYGGRADTDTQYF	TGTGCCAGTAGTATTTACGGCGGGAGGGCCGACACAGATACGCAGTATTTT
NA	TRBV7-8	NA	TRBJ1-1	CASSLFTGTEAFF	TGTGCCAGCAGCTTATTCACGGGAACTGAAGCTTTCTTT
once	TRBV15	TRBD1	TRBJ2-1	CATSRATGVAYNEQFF	TGTGCCACCAGCAGAGCGACAGGGGTAGCCTACAATGAGCAGTTCTTC